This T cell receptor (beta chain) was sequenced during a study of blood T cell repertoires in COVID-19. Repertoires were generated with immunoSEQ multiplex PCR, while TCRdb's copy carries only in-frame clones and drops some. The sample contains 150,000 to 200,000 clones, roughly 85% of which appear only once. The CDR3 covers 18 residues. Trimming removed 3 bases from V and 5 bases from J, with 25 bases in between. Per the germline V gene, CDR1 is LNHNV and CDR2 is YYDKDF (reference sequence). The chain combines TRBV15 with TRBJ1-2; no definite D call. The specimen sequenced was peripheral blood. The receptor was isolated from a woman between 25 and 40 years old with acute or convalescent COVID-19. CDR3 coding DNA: TGTGCCACCAGCAGCCCCCCCGGGCGAGGGAGAAGGTCTTATGGCTACACCTTC. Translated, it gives CATSSPPGRGRRSYGYTF.